The 17 T cell receptor beta chains below come from one sample, sequenced in a study of beta chain features in type 1 diabetes. Every bit of the isolated RNA underwent reverse transcription, so sequencing read expressed TCRB transcripts. Measured with immunoSEQ multiplex PCR; TCRdb has only the in-frame clones, and not every one. The sample lists about 930,000 clones; around a sixth were seen once. The sample comprised naive CD4+ T cells from blood. The receptors here all came from a woman aged 18-29 years in good health.

This clone was found a few times. The chain recombines TRBV21-1 with TRBJ1-5. TRBV21-1 is marked as a pseudogene. CDR3 length equals 10 residues. The CDR3 here is CANYNQPQHF. The CDR3 DNA reads TGTGCCAACTACAATCAGCCCCAGCATTTT.

The chain employs TRBV6-6 and TRBJ1-5; D possibly corresponds to TRBD1 (6 bases). CDR3 length: 15 residues. Trimming pared 0 bases from V and 3 bases from J, leaving 9 bases between. Looked up from germline, CDR1 is MNHNY and CDR2 is SVGAGI (reference sequence). CDR3 in amino acids: CASSYSRGYNQPQHF. CDR3 nucleotides: TGTGCCAGCAGTTACTCGAGGGGGTACAATCAGCCCCAGCATTTT.

Comment on this clone: The same CDR3 can be traced to other DNA sequences in this sample. The chain joins TRBV9 to TRBJ1-1; D is uncertain. Trimming cost V 2 bases and J 5 bases, with 7 bases left between them. The CDR3 loop spans 12 amino acids. Germline CDR1 and CDR2: SGDLS and YYNGEE. The CDR3 region is CASSVPGTEAFF. The CDR3 DNA follows: TGTGCCAGCAGCGTTCCGGGTACTGAAGCTTTCTTT.

This clone has only a few counts. The chain has TRBV10-2 and TRBJ2-1; D tentatively reads TRBD1 or TRBD2 (5 bases each). Germline V gene sequence: CDR1 WSHSY, CDR2 SAAADI. This CDR3 has 12 residues. The V end was cut by 11 bases, the J end by 5 bases, with 13 bases between. The CDR3 DNA sequence: TGCGCCTCCCAACGAGGGGACAATGAGCAGTTCTTC. The encoded protein is CASQRGDNEQFF.

This rearrangement joins TRBV19 to TRBJ2-6; TRBD1 agrees at 9 bases. CDR1 and CDR2 (germline): LNHDA, SQIVND (reference sequence). V shed 4 bases, J shed 5 bases, and the junction held 12 bases outside the gene matches. The CDR3 extends over 18 amino acids. The CDR3: CASSTRPTGGPWANVLTF. Here the CDR3 DNA reads TGTGCCAGTAGTACAAGACCAACAGGGGGCCCATGGGCCAACGTCCTGACTTTC.

This clone was observed a handful of times. The chain recombines TRBV6-6 with TRBJ2-7; 10 bases are a match to TRBD1. Unmatched junction bases numbered 5, after V lost 6 bases and J lost 3 bases. Germline CDR1 reads MNHNY; CDR2 reads SVGAGI (reference sequence). This CDR3 contains 14 residues. CDR3 region: CASSSGQGIYEQYF. DNA for the CDR3: TGTGCCAGCAGCTCGGGACAGGGGATCTACGAGCAGTACTTC.

V usage is TRBV28 and J usage is TRBJ1-5; 9 positions agree with TRBD1. The CDR3 loop spans 16 amino acids. V lost 5 bases, J lost 1 base, and 6 bases stayed unmatched. Germline V gives CDR1 MDHEN, CDR2 SYDVKM. The CDR3 loop reads CASSMNRGQSNQPQHF. CDR3 sequence (DNA): TGTGCCAGCAGTATGAACAGGGGGCAGAGCAATCAGCCCCAGCATTTT.

The chain carries TRBV15 and TRBJ2-1; 14 nucleotides align to TRBD2. With 1 base clipped from V and 8 bases from J, the junction kept 1 base outside the gene matches. Germline V gene lookup returns CDR1 LNHNV and CDR2 YYDKDF (reference sequence). This CDR3 has 15 amino acids. The CDR3 DNA is TGTGCCACCAGCAGAGCGGGACTAGCGGGAGATGAGCAGTTCTTC. It codes for CATSRAGLAGDEQFF.

This clone was detected a few times. The chain employs TRBV25-1 and TRBJ2-1; D is perhaps TRBD2 (6 bases). The germline V and J ends were trimmed by 4 bases and 0 bases, with 10 bases remaining between them. From germline, CDR1 is MGHDK and CDR2 SYGVNS. This CDR3 is 15 amino acids long. The CDR3 is CASSGAGLSYNEQFF. In nucleotides, the CDR3 is TGTGCCAGCAGTGGGGCGGGACTCTCCTACAATGAGCAGTTCTTC.

This clone was seen more than once but under ten times. The chain links TRBV25-1 to TRBJ2-3; TRBD2 matches at 7 bases. This CDR3 contains 15 residues. Germline V gene data show CDR1 as MGHDK and CDR2 as SYGVNS. After removal of 8 bases from V and 2 bases from J, the junction contained 10 bases not matched to a gene. The CDR3 DNA follows: TGTGCCAGCCGAGAAGGGACTACGAACACAGATACGCAGTATTTT. Amino acids: CASREGTTNTDTQYF.

This clone was counted between two and nine times. The rearrangement uses TRBV7-6 and TRBJ1-2; D remains ambiguous. The V gene's germline CDR1 is SGHVS and CDR2 FNYEAQ. The CDR3 loop spans 17 amino acids. Trimming left V 4 bases short and J 3 bases short, with 21 bases between. This CDR3 reads CASSSGRRSGRHYGYTF. Written as DNA, the CDR3 is TGTGCCAGCAGCTCCGGGCGTCGGTCCGGGCGCCACTATGGCTACACCTTC.

This clone was picked up a small number of times. At one of its ends the junction is not consistent with the germline gene, which may arise from a read error. The chain joins TRBV5-4 to TRBJ2-4; D remains ambiguous. Per germline, CDR1 SGHNT and CDR2 YYREEE (reference sequence). CDR3 length: 15 amino acids. The CDR3 reads CASSQELAVGGIQYF. The CDR3 DNA is TGCGCCAGCAGCCAAGAACTGGCGGTCGGCGGCATTCAGTACTTC.

The chain links TRBV14 to TRBJ1-2; no clear D. Germline assignment: CDR1 SGHDN and CDR2 FVKESK. The V end was cut by 4 bases, the J end by 5 bases, with 11 bases between. The CDR3 runs to 13 residues. CDR3 coding DNA: TGTGCCAGCAGCCCTGGAGGCTTTTATGGCTACACCTTC. Protein sequence: CASSPGGFYGYTF.

This clone was found a few times. The chain couples TRBV28 to TRBJ2-7, with a weak D call TRBD1 (6 bases). This CDR3 region has 15 residues. Per the germline V gene, CDR1 is MDHEN and CDR2 is SYDVKM. Deletions cut 4 bases from V and 0 bases from J, with 13 bases between. The chain's CDR3 is CASSYRDTRSYEQYF. CDR3 DNA: TGTGCCAGCAGTTACCGGGACACCCGCTCCTACGAGCAGTACTTC.

The chain links TRBV19 to TRBJ2-5, with 7 bases fitting TRBD1. From germline, CDR1 is LNHDA and CDR2 SQIVND (reference sequence). CDR3 length: 15 residues. J was trimmed by 4 bases and V by 3 bases; bases with no gene match: 8. CDR3 bases: TGTGCCAGTAGTATGGAACACAGGGGCAGAGAGACCCAGTACTTC. Amino acid sequence: CASSMEHRGRETQYF.

The chain couples TRBV7-3 to TRBJ2-7; no clear D gene. The V gene's germline CDR1 is SGHTA and CDR2 FQGTGA. V shed 5 bases and J shed 1 base, with 9 bases lying between them. CDR3 length equals 13 residues. CDR3 nucleotides: TGTGCCAGCAGCCTGAGACCATCCTACGAGCAGTACTTC. Its translation: CASSLRPSYEQYF.

The rearrangement joins TRBV6-6 to TRBJ1-2; no reliable D call. Deletions cut 6 bases from V and 4 bases from J, with 18 bases between. Germline V CDR1 and CDR2: MNHNY, SVGAGI (reference sequence). CDR3 length: 15 amino acids. CDR3 protein: CASSPSLEGTYGYTF. The CDR3 DNA is TGTGCCAGCAGCCCCAGTTTAGAGGGTACCTATGGCTACACCTTC.